The 22 T cell receptor beta chains below come from one sample, sequenced in a study of OX40 agonist ivuxolimab in advanced cancers. Libraries were prepared by immunoSEQ multiplex PCR; TCRdb keeps only in-frame clonotypes and omits some of them. The sample records under 20,000 clones, approximately 85% being singletons. The sample was CD4+ or CD8+ T cells sorted from blood, taken in a trial of the OX40 agonist ivuxolimab. The source is an adult with an advanced solid tumor such as melanoma, head and neck, liver or kidney cancer.

The J gene is TRBJ1-4, the V gene TRBV28, with 8 bases lining up with TRBD1. This CDR3 is built from 15 residues. The V gene's germline CDR1 is MDHEN and CDR2 SYDVKM. V lost 6 bases and J lost 8; bases outside the gene matches: 11. The CDR3 region is CASSLFSGGPEKLFF. CDR3 DNA: TGTGCCAGCAGCCTATTTTCAGGGGGCCCGGAAAAACTGTTTTTT. Filled out from reference TRBV28 and TRBJ1-4, the complete variable domain reads DVKVTQSSRYLVKRTGEKVFLECVQDMDHENMFWYRQDPGLGLRLIYFSYDVKMKEKGDIPEGYSVSREKKERFSLILESASTNQTSMYLCASSLFSGGPEKLFFGSGTQLSVL.

V usage is TRBV7-7 and J usage is TRBJ2-3, with TRBD2 matching 12 bases. The CDR3 sequence is 15 residues long. CDR1 is SSHAT, CDR2 FNYEAQ, per germline (reference sequence). J gave up 3 bases and V 8 bases, and 6 bases lay outside the gene matches. The CDR3 DNA follows: TGTGCCAGCGCGCTAGCGGGGGGGCCGACAGATACGCAGTATTTT. It codes for CASALAGGPTDTQYF.

This CDR3 is CASSLVQNNQPQHF. The CDR3 DNA follows: TGTGCCAGCAGTTTAGTCCAGAATAATCAGCCCCAGCATTTT. The rearrangement uses TRBV28 and TRBJ1-5; D call uncertain. The CDR3 contains 14 residues. Germline CDR1 reads MDHEN; CDR2 reads SYDVKM. Trimming removed 2 bases from V and 4 bases from J, with 9 bases in between. Variable domain in full (rest from reference TRBV28 and TRBJ1-5): DVKVTQSSRYLVKRTGEKVFLECVQDMDHENMFWYRQDPGLGLRLIYFSYDVKMKEKGDIPEGYSVSREKKERFSLILESASTNQTSMYLCASSLVQNNQPQHFGDGTRLSIL.

The V and J genes are TRBV29-1 and TRBJ2-7; 9 nucleotides match TRBD2. J was trimmed by 4 bases and V by 8 bases; bases with no gene match: 12. CDR1 and CDR2 from the germline V gene are SQVTM and ANQGSEA. The CDR3 sequence is 14 residues long. CDR3 residues: CSIVSRGGSYEQYF. For the CDR3, the DNA is TGCAGCATTGTTTCGCGGGGGGGCTCGTACGAGCAGTACTTC.

The rearrangement uses TRBV27 and TRBJ2-1, with 7 bases that match TRBD1. Germline V gene data show CDR1 as MNHEY and CDR2 as SMNVEV (reference sequence). Trimming at V came to 7 bases and at J to 10 bases, leaving 13 bases not matched to a gene. The CDR3 totals 14 residues. CDR3 residues: CASTLGTGEREQFF. The CDR3 nucleotides read TGTGCCAGCACCTTGGGTACAGGGGAAAGGGAGCAGTTCTTC.

The chain employs TRBV13 and TRBJ2-5; 13 bases map to TRBD2. There are 17 residues in the CDR3. The germline V gene encodes CDR1 PRHDT and CDR2 FYEKMQ (reference sequence). V shed 4 bases, J shed 5 bases, and the junction held 10 bases outside the gene matches. CDR3 region: CASSSPRTSGSEETQYF. DNA of the CDR3: TGTGCCAGCAGCTCCCCAAGGACTAGCGGGAGTGAGGAGACCCAGTACTTC. The variable domain in full, completed from reference TRBV13 and TRBJ2-5, reads AAGVIQSPRHLIKEKRETATLKCYPIPRHDTVYWYQQGPGQDPQFLISFYEKMQSDKGSIPDRFSAQQFSDYHSELNMSSLELGDSALYFCASSSPRTSGSEETQYFGPGTRLLVL.

The genes are TRBV12-5 and TRBJ2-2; 7 nucleotides line up with TRBD2. This CDR3 is 16 amino acids long. Germline V gene lookup returns CDR1 LGHNT and CDR2 FRNRAP. J lost 4 bases, V lost 6 bases, and 11 bases had no gene match. This CDR3 is CASGPTTGTTTGELFF. The CDR3, as DNA: TGTGCTAGTGGCCCGACGACCGGGACTACCACCGGGGAGCTGTTTTTT. Based on the CDR3 plus reference TRBV12-5 and TRBJ2-2, the full variable domain is DARVTQTPRHKVTEMGQEVTMRCQPILGHNTVFWYRQTMMQGLELLAYFRNRAPLDDSGMPKDRFSAEMPDATLATLKIQPSEPRDSAVYFCASGPTTGTTTGELFFGEGSRLTVL.

The chain recombines TRBV7-3 with TRBJ2-7, with 9 bases that match TRBD1. This CDR3 has 15 residues. After removal of 2 bases from V and 5 bases from J, the junction contained 7 bases not matched to a gene. CDR1 and CDR2 from the germline V gene are SGHTA and FQGTGA. The chain's CDR3 is CASSLPGTGRDEQYF. The DNA of the CDR3 is TGTGCCAGCAGCTTACCTGGGACAGGGAGGGACGAGCAGTACTTC.

V and J are TRBV7-9 and TRBJ1-3; D gene uncertain. Per the germline V gene, CDR1 is SEHNR and CDR2 is FQNEAQ (reference sequence). The CDR3 totals 13 residues. V lost 4 bases to trimming and J lost 3 bases, with 7 bases between them. CDR3 bases: TGTGCCAGCAGCTCATGGTTTGGAAACACCATATATTTT. Amino acids: CASSSWFGNTIYF.

CDR3 nucleotide sequence: TGTGCCAGCATTCTGAACTATGGGGCCAACGTCCTGACTTTC. It encodes CASILNYGANVLTF. J is TRBJ2-6 and V is TRBV6-1, with D uncertain. V shed 7 bases and J shed 3 bases, with 10 bases lying between them. The germline V gene encodes CDR1 MNHNS and CDR2 SASEGT. The CDR3 has 14 residues.

CDR3: CASPFRQGEGTEAFF. In nucleotides, the CDR3 is TGTGCCAGCCCATTCCGACAGGGGGAGGGTACTGAAGCTTTCTTT. The chain carries TRBV25-1 and TRBJ1-1; TRBD1 matches 9 bases. The germline CDR1 and CDR2 sequences are MGHDK and SYGVNS. This CDR3 is built from 15 residues. V shed 8 bases and J 5 bases; nucleotides not matched to a gene: 12.

The chain joins TRBV5-4 to TRBJ2-3, with TRBD2 identical over 10 bases. The V and J ends lost 4 bases and 3 bases, in that order; junction bases with no gene match: 8. The CDR3 is 16 residues long. Germline-derived CDR1 and CDR2 are SGHNT and YYREEE (reference sequence). CDR3 nucleotide sequence: TGTGCCAGCAGCCTTAGACTAGCGGGTAGTACAGATACGCAGTATTTT. Protein sequence: CASSLRLAGSTDTQYF.

This rearrangement joins TRBV18 to TRBJ2-1; 7 positions agree with TRBD2. Germline loops: CDR1 KGHSH, CDR2 LQKENI. CDR3 length: 14 amino acids. V lost 3 bases and J lost 4; bases outside the gene matches: 3. CDR3 residues: CASSPQRGYNEQFF. In DNA, the CDR3 is TGTGCCAGCTCACCCCAGCGGGGATACAATGAGCAGTTCTTC. The complete variable domain, with remaining parts taken from reference TRBV18 and TRBJ2-1, reads NAGVMQNPRHLVRRRGQEARLRCSPMKGHSHVYWYRQLPEEGLKFMVYLQKENIIDESGMPKERFSAEFPKEGPSILRIQQVVRGDSAAYFCASSPQRGYNEQFFGPGTRLTVL.

This chain links TRBV7-2 with TRBJ2-7; 7 positions match TRBD1. After removal of 5 bases from V and 2 bases from J, the junction contained 9 bases not matched to a gene. CDR1 is SGHTA, CDR2 FQGNSA, per germline. This CDR3 is 15 amino acids long. CDR3 in amino acids: CASSAKVGTAYEQYF. Written as DNA, the CDR3 is TGTGCCAGCAGCGCCAAGGTCGGGACAGCCTACGAGCAGTACTTC.

The chain carries TRBV19 and TRBJ1-1; possible D gene TRBD1, 5 bases. This CDR3 comprises 21 residues. Trimming shortened V by 5 bases and J by 0 bases, and 31 bases separated the two germline ends. The germline CDR1 and CDR2 sequences are LNHDA and SQIVND (reference sequence). The CDR3 protein is CASSPRALRFPRSGVNTEAFF. CDR3 bases: TGTGCCAGTAGTCCGAGGGCCCTTCGGTTTCCAAGATCGGGGGTGAACACTGAAGCTTTCTTT.

The V gene is TRBV11-2, the J gene TRBJ1-3, with D tentatively TRBD1 (6 bases). Germline CDR1 reads SGHAT; CDR2 reads FQNNGV. The V end lost 5 bases, the J end lost 0 bases, and 20 bases lay between the germline ends. The CDR3 totals 18 residues. CDR3 region: CASSLRPGTSDSGNTIYF. The CDR3 nucleotides read TGTGCCAGCAGCCTTCGTCCCGGGACATCCGACTCTGGAAACACCATATATTTT.

The chain couples TRBV7-2 to TRBJ2-1, with 9 bases that match TRBD2. Germline trimming cut 3 bases from V and 8 bases from J; bases unmatched to any gene: 8. The CDR3 sequence is 15 residues long. The germline V gene has CDR1 SGHTA and CDR2 FQGNSA. CDR3 amino acids: CASSFFAGGTDEQFF. The DNA for the CDR3 is TGTGCCAGCAGCTTCTTCGCGGGGGGGACGGATGAGCAGTTCTTC.

The V call is TRBV6-5, the J call TRBJ1-5; 10 bases agree with TRBD1. The V gene's germline CDR1 is MNHEY and CDR2 SVGAGI. The CDR3 is 15 amino acids. J was trimmed by 6 bases and V by 5 bases; bases with no gene match: 7. The CDR3 DNA is TGTGCCAGCAGTAAGGGACAGGGGCTTCGTCAGCCCCAGCATTTT. Amino acids: CASSKGQGLRQPQHF.

The rearrangement uses TRBV5-1 and TRBJ2-2; 8 nucleotides line up with TRBD2. The CDR3 extends over 15 amino acids. The germline V gene has CDR1 SGHRS and CDR2 YFSETQ. Trimming at V came to 2 bases and at J to 4 bases, leaving 4 bases not matched to a gene. The CDR3 loop is CASSFQAGVTGELFF. CDR3 coding DNA: TGCGCCAGCAGCTTCCAAGCGGGGGTCACCGGGGAGCTGTTTTTT.

The CDR3, as DNA: TGCGCCAGCAGCTTGGGCAGGGGGGACGAGCAGTACTTC. Translated: CASSLGRGDEQYF. The chain carries TRBV5-1 and TRBJ2-7; TRBD1 might be the D (7 bases). Germline-derived CDR1 and CDR2 are SGHRS and YFSETQ. This CDR3 comprises 13 residues. The ends were cut back, 0 bases at V and 5 bases at J, with 9 bases in the middle.

V usage is TRBV27 and J usage is TRBJ1-5; D perhaps matches TRBD1 (5 bases). The CDR3 is made up of 17 amino acids. Germline V gives CDR1 MNHEY, CDR2 SMNVEV (reference sequence). With 3 bases removed from V and 1 base from J, the gap between germline ends came to 16 bases. In DNA form, the CDR3 reads TGTGCCAGCAGTTTGGCGCCGGGTCAGGGAAGCAATCAGCCCCAGCATTTT. The encoded protein is CASSLAPGQGSNQPQHF.

V is TRBV10-1 and J is TRBJ2-3; 9 nucleotides agree with TRBD2. This CDR3 has 17 amino acids. V trimming: 0 bases; J trimming: 0 bases; junction bases outside the gene matches: 4. Germline CDR1 WNHNN, CDR2 SYGVQD (reference sequence). The CDR3 is CASSESGGGASTDTQYF. Written as DNA, the CDR3 is TGCGCCAGCAGTGAGTCTGGCGGGGGGGCTAGCACAGATACGCAGTATTTT.